This TCR beta chain came from a study of blood T cell repertoires in COVID-19. Sequenced by immunoSEQ multiplex PCR; TCRdb stores in-frame clones only, minus some. The sample lists about 160,000 clones, around nine tenths occurring once. V lost 0 bases, J lost 8 bases, and 10 bases lay in between. The V gene's germline CDR1 is MNHEY and CDR2 SVGEGT. This CDR3 contains 13 residues. The J gene is TRBJ1-1, the V gene TRBV6-2 or TRBV6-3; weak D call: TRBD1 (5 bases). The sample comprised peripheral blood. The sequence was collected from a woman aged 70-85 years with COVID-19, enrolled during active disease. The CDR3 reads CASSYSTEAEAFF. The CDR3 DNA reads as TGTGCCAGCAGTTACTCGACAGAAGCGGAAGCTTTCTTT.